The 20 T cell receptor beta chains given below trace back to one sample, sequenced in a study of blood T cells in healthy people across ages (dated by TCRdb to about 2015). The protocol used for the library was 5' RACE. A second PCR of roughly 7 to 11 cycles was performed with a sample-barcoded 5' primer and a J-beta primer mix. TCRdb passed the public sequencing reads through fastp at Q25 and MiXCR, retaining productive beta sequences. Rows merge per CDR3 protein into single entries with the most common DNA and genes. The table for this sample lists roughly 1.9 million distinct CDR3 sequences; approximately 40% of them were counted only once. 20% to 25% of the sample belongs to the ten largest clones. Sequencing was done on a sample of blood. Receptors were obtained from a human donor in good health.

The chain recombines TRBV4-2 with TRBJ1-4; 8 nucleotides match TRBD1. CDR1 is LGHNA and CDR2 is YNFKEQ in the germline V gene. This CDR3 comprises 15 residues. J was trimmed by 4 bases and V by 2 bases; bases with no gene match: 3. Here the CDR3 DNA reads TGTGCCAGCAGCCAACCACAGGGGGATAATGAAAAACTGTTTTTT. Translating it yields CASSQPQGDNEKLFF.

The V call is TRBV29-1, the J call TRBJ1-4; 8 bases are shared with TRBD1. This CDR3 region has 12 residues. The junction had 4 bases not matched to a gene; V was cut back by 5 bases and J by 8 bases. Germline V gene sequence: CDR1 SQVTM, CDR2 ANQGSEA. The CDR3 loop is CSVRQGMEKLFF. The CDR3 nucleotides are TGCAGCGTTAGACAGGGGATGGAAAAACTGTTTTTT.

This clonotype came up many times. The chain recombines TRBV5-1 with TRBJ2-5; 7 nucleotides agree with TRBD1. In germline, CDR1 is SGHRS, CDR2 YFSETQ. This CDR3 has 14 residues. Unmatched junction bases numbered 8, after V lost 4 bases and J lost 5 bases. The CDR3 DNA sequence: TGCGCCAGCAGCCCCGGACAGGCTGGGGAGACCCAGTACTTC. Its translation is CASSPGQAGETQYF.

Regarding this clonotype: This may arise from a read error, as a much more abundant clone is one base away. The CDR3 coding sequence is TGCAACGTGACTGGACAGGGTGGTTCCCACGAGCAGTACTTC. The encoded protein is CNVTGQGGSHEQYF. This chain links TRBV29-1 with TRBJ2-7; 8 bases fit TRBD1. This CDR3 region has 14 residues. Germline V CDR1 and CDR2: SQVTM, ANQGSEA.

For this clonotype: A much larger clone differs from this one at a single base, so this may be a read error. The J gene is TRBJ2-5, the V gene TRBV10-3; TRBD1 matches 10 bases. Germline V gene sequence: CDR1 ENHRY, CDR2 SYGVKD. This CDR3 spans 15 amino acids. CDR3 amino acids: CAINPGQGGKEAQYF. The DNA for the CDR3 is TGTGCCATCAATCCAGGACAGGGGGGGAAAGAGGCCCAGTACTTC.

This rearrangement joins TRBV7-9 to TRBJ2-1, with D perhaps TRBD1 (7 bases). The CDR3 extends over 15 amino acids. CDR1 is SEHNR, CDR2 FQNEAQ, per germline (reference sequence). Trimming shortened V by 7 bases and J by 3 bases, and 16 bases separated the two germline ends. The CDR3 protein is CASIQTQGGYNEQFF. CDR3 DNA: TGTGCCAGCATCCAAACCCAGGGGGGCTACAATGAGCAGTTCTTC.

The chain joins TRBV20-1 to TRBJ1-2; 10 bases are a match to TRBD1. With 0 bases clipped from V and 5 bases from J, the junction kept 9 bases outside the gene matches. The CDR3 runs 16 residues. Germline V CDR1 and CDR2: DFQATT, SNEGSKA (reference sequence). CDR3 DNA sequence: TGCAGTGCTAGAGATTTGGGACAGGGGACTCGGTATGGCTACACCTTC. Its translation is CSARDLGQGTRYGYTF.

This clonotype was picked up a small number of times. The chain has TRBV4-3 and TRBJ2-5; 8 nucleotides line up with TRBD2. CDR1 and CDR2 from the germline V gene are LGHNA and YSLEER. This CDR3 has 13 amino acids. The V gene end was trimmed by 8 bases and the J gene end by 3 bases; junction bases not matched to a gene: 5. This CDR3 is CASSGGPKETQYF. The CDR3, as DNA: TGCGCCAGCTCGGGAGGGCCAAAAGAGACCCAGTACTTC.

The chain carries TRBV3-1 and TRBJ1-2; D may be TRBD1 (6 bases). Trimming stripped 2 bases from V and 7 bases from J, with 17 bases between. Germline V gene lookup returns CDR1 LGHDT and CDR2 YNNKEL (reference sequence). The CDR3 spans 15 residues. CDR3 residues: CASSQYREMNPGYTF. DNA for the CDR3: TGTGCCAGCAGCCAATACAGGGAAATGAATCCTGGCTACACCTTC.

The chain carries TRBV12-3 or TRBV12-4 and TRBJ1-1; D call uncertain. CDR3 length: 16 residues. V was trimmed by 3 bases and J by 11 bases, leaving 25 bases between them. CDR3 loop: CASSFNSVSLSDLAFF. For the CDR3, the DNA is TGTGCCAGCAGTTTCAATTCTGTCTCCCTTTCAGATTTGGCTTTCTTT.

This chain connects TRBV5-1 to TRBJ1-2; D is perhaps TRBD1 (5 bases). This CDR3 is built from 16 residues. Germline CDR1 is SGHRS and CDR2 is YFSETQ. The V gene lost 5 bases and the J gene lost 2 bases, with 19 bases spanning the gap. Here the CDR3 DNA reads TGCGCCAGCAGTTTAGGGCAGGGTCTAGGAAACTATGGCTACACCTTC. This codes for CASSLGQGLGNYGYTF. The variable domain in full, completed from reference TRBV5-1 and TRBJ1-2, reads KAGVTQTPRYLIKTRGQQVTLSCSPISGHRSVSWYQQTPGQGLQFLFEYFSETQRNKGNFPGRFSGRQFSNSRSEMNVSTLELGDSALYLCASSLGQGLGNYGYTFGSGTRLTVV.

As to this clonotype: Since a much larger clone is just one base distant, this may be a read error. The J gene is TRBJ2-7, the V gene TRBV6-5; 12 bases match TRBD2. From germline, CDR1 is MNHEY and CDR2 SVGAGI. J was trimmed by 5 bases and V by 6 bases; bases with no gene match: 5. This CDR3 contains 14 residues. The CDR3, as DNA: TGTGCCAGCAGGTCTAGCGGGGGGGCCCACGAGCAGTACTTC. Amino acid sequence: CASRSSGGAHEQYF.

In this sample, this clonotype turned up a few times. The chain employs TRBV20-1 and TRBJ2-2, with 13 positions matching TRBD2. V was pared by 3 bases and J by 5 bases, with 6 bases of the junction left unmatched. Per germline, CDR1 DFQATT and CDR2 SNEGSKA (reference sequence). The CDR3 totals 16 residues. CDR3 sequence (DNA): TGCAGTGCTAGTCTTAAGGGACTAGCGGGAACCGGGGAGCTGTTTTTT. Its protein is CSASLKGLAGTGELFF.

This clonotype was counted only a few times. The rearrangement links TRBV9 to TRBJ2-1; 7 bases are a match to TRBD1. The germline CDR1 and CDR2 sequences are SGDLS and YYNGEE. This CDR3 has 15 amino acids. The junction had 4 bases not matched to a gene; V was cut back by 0 bases and J by 4 bases. The CDR3 sequence: CASSVGDSPYNEQFF. The CDR3 nucleotides are TGTGCCAGCAGCGTAGGGGACAGCCCTTACAATGAGCAGTTCTTC. Supplemented by reference TRBV9 and TRBJ2-1, the full variable domain reads DSGVTQTPKHLITATGQRVTLRCSPRSGDLSVYWYQQSLDQGLQFLIQYYNGEERAKGNILERFSAQQFPDLHSELNLSSLELGDSALYFCASSVGDSPYNEQFFGPGTRLTVL.

The V and J genes are TRBV19 and TRBJ1-1; D not resolved. Trimming pared 6 bases from V and 1 base from J, leaving 9 bases between. The CDR3 is 13 amino acids. Germline assignment: CDR1 LNHDA and CDR2 SQIVND (reference sequence). The CDR3 sequence is CASRSWPNTEAFF. CDR3 nucleotides: TGTGCCAGTAGGTCGTGGCCGAACACTGAAGCTTTCTTT. The full variable domain, rest sourced from reference TRBV19 and TRBJ1-1, is DGGITQSPKYLFRKEGQNVTLSCEQNLNHDAMYWYRQDPGQGLRLIYYSQIVNDFQKGDIAEGYSVSREKKESFPLTVTSAQKNPTAFYLCASRSWPNTEAFFGQGTRLTVV.

The sample holds many counts of this clonotype. The V and J genes are TRBV7-2 and TRBJ2-4; no definite D call. Trimming shortened V by 1 base and J by 2 bases, and 6 bases separated the two germline ends. The length of the CDR3 is 14 residues. Germline V lookup: CDR1 SGHTA, CDR2 FQGNSA. The CDR3 bases are TGTGCCAGCAGCTTAGGTTCGTCCAAAAACATTCAGTACTTC. Protein: CASSLGSSKNIQYF.

This clonotype was found a few times. V is TRBV11-3 and J is TRBJ1-2; TRBD1 matches at 7 bases. Trimming removed 5 bases from V and 1 base from J; junction bases left unmatched: 4. CDR1 and CDR2 from the germline V gene are SGHNT and YENEEA. CDR3 length: 14 residues. CDR3 coding DNA: TGTGCCAGCAGCGACCGGGACAGTAACTATGGCTACACCTTC. The encoded protein is CASSDRDSNYGYTF. Looking up the rest from reference TRBV11-3 and TRBJ1-2 gives the full variable domain: EAGVVQSPRYKIIEKKQPVAFWCNPISGHNTLYWYLQNLGQGPELLIRYENEEAVDDSQLPKDRFSAERLKGVDSTLKIQPAELGDSAVYLCASSDRDSNYGYTFGSGTRLTVV.

The chain has TRBV4-1 and TRBJ2-5; tentatively, D is TRBD2 (6 bases). V was trimmed by 0 bases and J by 3 bases, leaving 11 bases between them. Germline CDR1 and CDR2: MGHRA and YSYEKL. The CDR3 has 15 amino acids. The CDR3 coding sequence is TGCGCCAGCAGCCAAGAGGGACTGCTAAAAGAGACCCAGTACTTC. As protein: CASSQEGLLKETQYF.

V usage is TRBV28 and J usage is TRBJ2-2; D perhaps matches TRBD2 (5 bases). The CDR3 totals 13 residues. V lost 6 bases and J lost 3, with 8 bases in between. Germline CDR1 is MDHEN and CDR2 is SYDVKM. The CDR3 nucleotides are TGTGCCAGCAGATGGGAGTACACCGGGGAGCTGTTTTTT. Residues: CASRWEYTGELFF. Full variable domain (remainder filled in from reference TRBV28 and TRBJ2-2): DVKVTQSSRYLVKRTGEKVFLECVQDMDHENMFWYRQDPGLGLRLIYFSYDVKMKEKGDIPEGYSVSREKKERFSLILESASTNQTSMYLCASRWEYTGELFFGEGSRLTVL.

The chain uses TRBV12-3 or TRBV12-4 and TRBJ2-4, with TRBD1 as a possible D gene (6 bases). The CDR3 spans 17 residues. V dropped 2 bases and J dropped 0 bases, with 14 bases sitting between them. In DNA form, the CDR3 reads TGTGCCAGCAGTTTAAGGGTGGACAGAGTAGCCAAAAACATTCAGTACTTC. This encodes CASSLRVDRVAKNIQYF.